The present entry profiles one T cell receptor beta chain with its context. This sample is drawn from a study of blood T cell repertoires in COVID-19. Overall study: Donors in the United States, Italy and Spain gave samples during acute or convalescent COVID-19. PBMCs, B-cell-depleted T cells, or T cells were the source of the cDNA or gDNA that made up the material.

Clones were sequenced by immunoSEQ multiplex PCR, and TCRdb holds only the in-frame ones, with some missing. The sample shows tens of thousands of clones, 70% to 90% of them seen only once. Material for sequencing was peripheral blood. The TCR comes from a man aged 45 to 65 with acute or convalescent COVID-19.

The DNA for the CDR3 is TGTGCCAGCAGCTTAGTGGAGGCGCTCAGGGGACTAGCGGGGGGGCACTACGAGCAGTACTTC. Translating gives CASSLVEALRGLAGGHYEQYF. The gene calls are TRBV7-8 and TRBJ2-7; 16 nucleotides align to TRBD2. Germline lookup yields CDR1 SGHVS and CDR2 FQNEAQ. J gave up 3 bases and V 1 base, and 15 bases lay outside the gene matches. The CDR3 is 21 residues long.